The present T cell receptor beta chain was sequenced within a study of CD8+CD57+ T cells in acquired aplastic anemia. Study conclusions and caveats: Patients and healthy controls showed no significant CD8+ Simpson's diversity difference. Some 27 CD8+ CDR3 sequences were shared between patients and controls.

Trimming cost V 0 bases and J 8 bases, with 11 bases left between them. CDR1 SGHNT and CDR2 YYREEE come from the germline V gene (reference sequence). There are 14 residues in the CDR3. Both TCR beta VDJ combination and CDR3 sequence profiling were carried out. Genomic DNA was the template for this profiling. TCRdb recomputed calls from the reads with MiXCR, one row per CDR3 protein. The table records some 190,000 distinct CDR3 sequences, about 53% of them present only once. Concerning this clonotype: The antigen is unknown. A much larger clone differs from this one at a single base, so this may be a read error. A read error is likely, as this CDR3 ends without the conserved phenylalanine or tryptophan.

Sequencing input: sorted CD4+, CD8+, or CD8+CD57+ T cells (not recorded which) from PBMCs. This chain connects TRBV5-4 to TRBJ2-2, with a weak D call TRBD2 (6 bases). The TCR originated in a human donor in good health, serving as a control. The CDR3 bases are TGTGCCAGCAGCTTGGAGCTAGCGAGGGGGGAGCTGTTTTCT. It yields the protein CASSLELARGELFS.